Listed below are T cell receptor beta chains from one sample, sequenced in a study of response to subunit inactivated influenza vaccine. A single record per CDR3 protein comes from TCRdb applying MiXCR to the RT-PCR reads. The sample includes over 750,000 distinct CDR3 sequences, less than 25% of them seen just once. The sample consisted of PBMCs from blood, taken less than 6 days after vaccination. The receptors stem from a man aged 50 to 59 who received an inactivated influenza vaccine. CDR3s include the opening cysteine and the closing phenylalanine or tryptophan. D genes are given only for firm matches. Size values are once, few and many counts, or a class for expanded clones, and some rows have none.

V gene	clone size	D gene	J gene	CDR3 protein	CDR3 DNA
TRBV28	few	NA	TRBJ2-1	CASSFKASAEQFF	TGTGCCAGCAGTTTTAAGGCGTCTGCTGAGCAGTTCTTC
TRBV5-1	few	TRBD1	TRBJ2-3	CATTPGQGLDTQYF	TGCGCCACTACGCCGGGACAGGGGTTAGATACGCAGTATTTT
TRBV7-9	NA	NA	TRBJ1-6	CASSFPGGNSPLHF	TGTGCCAGCAGCTTTCCGGGGGGAAATTCACCCCTCCACTTT
TRBV28	NA	NA	TRBJ1-2	CASSQWQGNGYTF	TGTGCCAGCAGCCAGTGGCAGGGGAATGGCTACACCTTC
TRBV5-1	few	NA	TRBJ1-1	CASSFSGHTEAFF	TGCGCCAGCAGCTTTTCCGGCCACACTGAAGCTTTCTTT
TRBV7-2	NA	TRBD2	TRBJ2-7	CATAISGTPYEQYF	TGTGCCACGGCGATTAGCGGGACCCCCTACGAGCAGTACTTC
TRBV10-3	NA	TRBD2	TRBJ2-1	CAIRDSGGSYNEQFF	TGTGCCATCAGAGATAGCGGGGGCTCCTACAATGAGCAGTTCTTC
TRBV7-2	NA	TRBD2	TRBJ2-1	CASSLGTSGRAYNEQFF	TGTGCCAGCAGCTTAGGGACTAGCGGGAGAGCCTACAATGAGCAGTTCTTC
TRBV6-2/TRBV6-3	NA	TRBD1	TRBJ2-7	CASSYSPSGGRYEQYF	TGTGCCAGCAGTTACTCGCCCTCAGGGGGCAGATACGAGCAGTACTTC
TRBV20-1	many	TRBD1	TRBJ2-7	CSARGTGQGASYEQYF	TGCAGTGCTAGAGGGACGGGACAGGGGGCTTCCTACGAGCAGTACTTC